This note documents a single T cell receptor (beta chain) sequence. The data were produced by immunoSEQ multiplex PCR, yet TCRdb's version contains in-frame clones alone and is incomplete. The sample consists of 60,000 or so clones, 84% of them appearing once. This sample stems from a study of T cell responses to AZD1222 COVID-19 vaccine. Overall study context: Second doses that came at about 4 or about 12 weeks were put together.

Per the germline V gene, CDR1 is SGHTA and CDR2 is FQGNSA. The CDR3 has 16 amino acids. Trimming stripped 5 bases from V and 2 bases from J, with 16 bases between. Specimen: peripheral blood, collected on day 0 of AZD1222 vaccination. This TCR was recovered from an adult in good health. V is TRBV7-2 and J is TRBJ1-3; TRBD1 is a possible D gene (6 bases). The CDR3: CASSLRGVRPGNTIYF. CDR3 sequence (DNA): TGTGCCAGCAGCCTTAGGGGGGTCCGGCCTGGAAACACCATATATTTT.